These T cell receptor beta chains were read from a single sample in a study of blood T cell repertoires in COVID-19. The method was immunoSEQ multiplex PCR; TCRdb's version includes in-frame clones alone and lacks a portion of them. The repertoire holds around 99,000 clones, with roughly 80% as singletons. The sample was peripheral blood. Receptor source: a human donor in a cohort sampled during active COVID-19. Each CDR3 is given with its conserved first and last residue. D genes are given only for firm matches. The size field is filled for only some rows; it gives once, few, many or a size class.

V gene,D gene,clone size,J gene,CDR3 DNA,CDR3 protein
TRBV7-9,TRBD2,-,TRBJ2-5,TGTGCCAGCAGCGGGACTAGCGGGATCCAAGAGACCCAGTACTTC,CASSGTSGIQETQYF
TRBV6-2/TRBV6-3,-,-,TRBJ2-1,TGTGCCAGCAGTGCACAAGGACAGGGTATAGCGGGAGTAACCTACAATGAGCAGTTCTTC,CASSAQGQGIAGVTYNEQFF
TRBV5-1,TRBD2,-,TRBJ2-3,TGCGCCAGCAGCACGAATAGCGGGAGCGTCGCAGATACGCAGTATTTT,CASSTNSGSVADTQYF
TRBV6-6,TRBD1,-,TRBJ1-2,TGTGCCAGCAGTTGGCCGACCGGGACAGCAGGAAACTACACCTTC,CASSWPTGTAGNYTF
TRBV27,-,-,TRBJ2-3,TGTGCCAGCAGTTCCGCGGGCACAGATACGCAGTATTTT,CASSSAGTDTQYF
TRBV11-3,TRBD2,once,TRBJ2-1,TGTGCCAGCAGCTTATCAGCGGGAGGGACCTACAATGAGCAGTTCTTC,CASSLSAGGTYNEQFF
TRBV3-1/TRBV3-2,-,-,TRBJ2-1,TGTGCCAGCAGCCCCGGTATTGAGCAGTTCTTC,CASSPGIEQFF
TRBV7-3,TRBD2,once,TRBJ2-2,TGTGCCAGCAGCGCCCAGGCGGGAGTGAACACCGGGGAGCTGTTTTTT,CASSAQAGVNTGELFF
TRBV18,-,-,TRBJ1-1,TGTGCCAGCTTTAAGAGGGCCCAGAACACTGAAGCTTTCTTT,CASFKRAQNTEAFF
TRBV5-8,TRBD1,-,TRBJ1-2,TGTGCCAGCAGCCTGGGACAGGGGAATGGCTACACCTTC,CASSLGQGNGYTF
TRBV7-8,-,-,TRBJ1-5,TGTGCCAGCAGCTTAGGAGACTGGAGTAGCAATCAGCCCCAGCATTTT,CASSLGDWSSNQPQHF
TRBV10-3,TRBD1,-,TRBJ1-6,TGTGCCATCAGTGTGGCGAAGACAGGGAAAACTTCCCTCCACTTT,CAISVAKTGKTSLHF
TRBV9,-,-,TRBJ2-3,TGTGCCAGCAGGGGCTACTCAACAGATACGCAGTATTTT,CASRGYSTDTQYF
TRBV6-2/TRBV6-3,-,-,TRBJ2-1,TGTGCCAGCAGTTACTCGAGGTCAATGCCAAAGTACAATGAGCAGTTCTTC,CASSYSRSMPKYNEQFF
TRBV7-9,TRBD1,few,TRBJ1-5,TGTGCCAGCAGCTTAGTTGTGACAGGGGGCGAACAGCCCCAGCATTTT,CASSLVVTGGEQPQHF
TRBV11-2,TRBD1,-,TRBJ1-2,TGTGCCAGCAGCTTAAAATGGGACAGGGACTATGGCTACACCTTC,CASSLKWDRDYGYTF
TRBV19,-,-,TRBJ1-6,TGTGCCAGTAGTATCGGGACAATTTATAATTCACCCCTCCACTTT,CASSIGTIYNSPLHF
TRBV5-6,-,once,TRBJ2-6,TGTGCCAGCAGCCGGAGACAGTTCTCGAGCGGGGCCAACGTCCTGACTTTC,CASSRRQFSSGANVLTF
TRBV19,TRBD1,-,TRBJ1-2,TGTGCCAGTAGCCAACAGGGGGCGCAGAATGGCTACACCTTC,CASSQQGAQNGYTF
TRBV2,TRBD2,-,TRBJ2-5,TGTGCCAGCCGCCTAGCGGGAGTCAGCCAGGAGACCCAGTACTTC,CASRLAGVSQETQYF
TRBV9,TRBD2,-,TRBJ2-7,TGTGCCAGCAGGGGGAGGGGTCCTTCCTACGAGCAGTACTTC,CASRGRGPSYEQYF
TRBV6-5,TRBD1,-,TRBJ1-1,TGTGCCAGCAGTTACGTTCTCGGACAGGGGGATACTGAAGCTTTCTTT,CASSYVLGQGDTEAFF
TRBV5-4,-,-,TRBJ1-3,TGTGCCAGCAGCTTGGGGCAGTTCTCTGGAAACACCATATATTTT,CASSLGQFSGNTIYF
TRBV7-6,TRBD1,-,TRBJ2-3,TGTGCCAGCAGCTTCGGACAGGCCACAGATACGCAGTATTTT,CASSFGQATDTQYF
TRBV19,-,-,TRBJ1-5,TGTGCCAGTAGTCCCAGGGAGGGCAGGGCAAATCAGCCCCAGCATTTT,CASSPREGRANQPQHF
TRBV19,TRBD2,-,TRBJ2-1,TGTGCCAGTAGTATGGTCGGCGGGAGGGCCGATGAGCAGTTCTTC,CASSMVGGRADEQFF
TRBV5-8,-,-,TRBJ1-2,TGTGCCAGCAGCTTGCCCCTATTTGGCTACACCTTC,CASSLPLFGYTF
TRBV18,TRBD1,-,TRBJ2-7,TGTGCCAGCTCATCCCCCGGCAGGGGGCAGGGAGAGCAGTACTTC,CASSSPGRGQGEQYF
TRBV4-3,-,few,TRBJ1-2,TGCGCCAGCAGCCAAGAGCGGCAGGGTTTCTATGGCTACACCTTC,CASSQERQGFYGYTF
TRBV19,-,-,TRBJ2-7,TGTGCCAGTAGTATCCAGCGGAGCTCCTACGAGCAGTACTTC,CASSIQRSSYEQYF
TRBV5-1,-,-,TRBJ2-7,TGCGCCAGCAACTCTGGGACGGGAGCGTACTCCTACGAGCAGTACTTC,CASNSGTGAYSYEQYF
TRBV9,TRBD2,-,TRBJ2-1,TGTGCCAGCAGCGCCCCCGTGGGACTAGCGGATTACAATGAGCAGTTCTTC,CASSAPVGLADYNEQFF
TRBV11-2,-,-,TRBJ2-7,TGTGCCAGCAGCCCCCAACCGGGACACCAATACGAGCAGTACTTC,CASSPQPGHQYEQYF
TRBV30,-,-,TRBJ2-6,TGTGCCCGGTCGCGTGGTGGTGGGGCCAACGTCCTGACTTTC,CARSRGGGANVLTF
TRBV9,TRBD2,-,TRBJ2-5,TGTGCCAGCAGCGTAGCCCCGGGAGGTCGCCAAGAGACCCAGTACTTC,CASSVAPGGRQETQYF
TRBV7-2,TRBD2,-,TRBJ2-7,TGTGCCAGCAGCTTAACGACTAGCGGACAGTACTTC,CASSLTTSGQYF
TRBV15,TRBD2,-,TRBJ2-1,TGTGCCACCAGCAGAGATGAACTAGCGGGCCCCTACAATGAGCAGTTCTTC,CATSRDELAGPYNEQFF
TRBV28,-,-,TRBJ1-4,TGTGCCAGCAGTTCTCCACAGGGTACTAATGAAAAACTGTTTTTT,CASSSPQGTNEKLFF
TRBV10-3,-,-,TRBJ1-2,TGTGCCATCAGTGCTTATTCGACAGGCCCAAACTATGGCTACACCTTC,CAISAYSTGPNYGYTF
TRBV12-3/TRBV12-4,-,many,TRBJ1-5,TGTGCCAGCGGTAGACAGAGCAATCAGCCCCAGCATTTT,CASGRQSNQPQHF
TRBV5-1,TRBD1,-,TRBJ1-2,TGCGCCAGCAGCACCGGGGACAGGGACCGGAATGGCTACACCTTC,CASSTGDRDRNGYTF
TRBV7-2,TRBD2,-,TRBJ2-1,TGTGCCAGCAGCCCACTAGCGGGAGGGTCCTACAATGAGCAGTTCTTC,CASSPLAGGSYNEQFF
TRBV27,TRBD1,-,TRBJ2-7,TGTGCCAGCAGTTTGGGACAGGGGGCCTACGAGCAGTACTTC,CASSLGQGAYEQYF
TRBV3-1/TRBV3-2,-,-,TRBJ2-2,TGTGCCAGCAGCCCCGGAGCTAGCCGGAACACCGGGGAGCTGTTTTTT,CASSPGASRNTGELFF
TRBV6-4,TRBD2,-,TRBJ2-2,TGTGCCAGCAGTGAGGCCGGGACTAGATCCGGGGAGCTGTTTTTT,CASSEAGTRSGELFF
TRBV7-9,TRBD2,few,TRBJ2-1,TGTGCCAGCAGCTCTGGACTAGCGGGAGAGGATGAGCAGTTCTTC,CASSSGLAGEDEQFF
TRBV6-5,-,-,TRBJ2-7,TGTGCCAGCAGTCGGGACAACTCCTACGAGCAGTACTTC,CASSRDNSYEQYF
TRBV5-6,-,-,TRBJ2-1,TGTGCCAGCAGCTTTACCCAACCTACACGGCCGGGTGGCGATGAGCAGTTCTTC,CASSFTQPTRPGGDEQFF
TRBV28,TRBD2,few,TRBJ2-2,TGTGCCAGCAGTCCGACTAGCGGGAGTATTGCCGGGGAGCTGTTTTTT,CASSPTSGSIAGELFF